This TCR beta chain was retrieved from a study of human T cells and chemical hapten exposure. Turning to the study itself: Sensitization was performed using 2% DPC on an approximately 2 cm by approximately 2 cm upper inner arm skin site. Doses of diphenylcyclopropenone went to the patients' scalps weekly throughout the roughly 24-week study.

From germline, CDR1 is MNHEY and CDR2 SVGAGI. This CDR3 contains 15 residues. V was shortened by 4 bases and J by 0 bases, with 13 bases between the two germline ends. The time point here: pre-sensitization, week 0. The treatment here: therapeutic diphenylcyclopropenone sensitization with weekly scalp DPC. This clonotype was counted between two and nine times. Its antigen is unknown. TCRdb re-derived calls from the RACE reads in MiXCR, one entry per CDR3 protein. The sample has more than 300,000 distinct CDR3 sequences; over 5% are singletons. Study-wide findings and caveats: Sensitizing with DPC caused no change in TCRs above 1 in 1000 frequency.

This sample comprised whole blood, obtained in connection with sensitization to the hapten diphenylcyclopropenone (DPC). The chain carries TRBV6-5 and TRBJ2-7; D might be TRBD1 (6 bases). The clonotype comes from a woman under 30 with alopecia areata. Some clones in this sample may be carry-over from other donors' samples. CDR3 DNA: TGTGCCAGCAGTTCCGAACAGGGCAGCTCCTACGAGCAGTACTTC. Its protein is CASSSEQGSSYEQYF.